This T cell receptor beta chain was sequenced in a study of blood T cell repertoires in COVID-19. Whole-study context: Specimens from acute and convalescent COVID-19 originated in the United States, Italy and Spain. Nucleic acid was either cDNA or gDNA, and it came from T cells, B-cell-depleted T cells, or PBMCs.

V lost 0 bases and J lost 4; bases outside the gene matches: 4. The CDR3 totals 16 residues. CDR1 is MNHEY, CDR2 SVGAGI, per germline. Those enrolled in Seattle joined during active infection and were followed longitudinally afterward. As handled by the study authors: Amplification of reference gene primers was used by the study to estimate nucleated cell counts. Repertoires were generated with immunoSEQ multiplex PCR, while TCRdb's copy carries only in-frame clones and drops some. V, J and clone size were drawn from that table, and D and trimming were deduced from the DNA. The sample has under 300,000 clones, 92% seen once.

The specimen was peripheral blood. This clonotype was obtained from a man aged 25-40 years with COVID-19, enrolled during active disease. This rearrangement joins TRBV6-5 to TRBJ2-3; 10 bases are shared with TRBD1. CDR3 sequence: CASSYSGTGVADTQYF. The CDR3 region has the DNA TGTGCCAGCAGTTACTCCGGGACAGGGGTCGCAGATACGCAGTATTTT.